What follows are 29 T cell receptor beta chains derived from one specimen sequenced in a study of T cells after posttransplantation cyclophosphamide (dated by TCRdb to 2016 to 2017). The sample's treatment or condition label is to be understood as: high-dose cyclophosphamide on days +3 and +4 as single-agent GVHD prophylaxis. PTCy patients received busulfan and fludarabine conditioning, a related or unrelated marrow graft, and cyclophosphamide on days +3 and +4. The method was the immunoSEQ multiplex PCR assay. This immuneACCESS table, as held by TCRdb, lists in-frame sequences with V and J called but not all clones. Of the missing ones, under half trace to an unresolved V gene in checked studies; the others have no known cause. The sample table records some 10,000 clones; approximately 78% of these occur just once. The ten most abundant clones make up 4.5% to 5.5% of the sample. The sequences come from PBMCs, collected after allogeneic stem cell transplant with posttransplant cyclophosphamide. The receptors were sampled from a female patient aged 50-65 years who received an allogeneic stem cell transplant from a related donor, was CMV-positive, and had no GVHD. Some T cells seen after a transplant may have their origin in the graft donor.

This clone was seen only a few times. The chain employs TRBV7-2 and TRBJ2-3; 8 bases agree with TRBD2. From germline, CDR1 is SGHTA and CDR2 FQGNSA. The CDR3 length is 15 residues. V dropped 5 bases and J dropped 4; count of bases not matched to a gene: 8. The CDR3 is CASSPGGARSDTQYF. CDR3 coding DNA: TGTGCCAGCAGCCCCGGGGGGGCTAGGTCAGATACGCAGTATTTT.

This clone was recorded once. This sequence joins TRBV4-1 and TRBJ2-5, with TRBD2 identical over 9 bases. Germline lookup yields CDR1 MGHRA and CDR2 YSYEKL. The CDR3 totals 17 residues. With V trimmed by 0 bases and J by 5 bases, 10 bases remained unmatched. CDR3 DNA: TGCGCCAGCAGCCAAGATCCGCGTCTGGCGGGAGGGGAGACCCAGTACTTC. It specifies CASSQDPRLAGGETQYF.

This clone came up once. CDR3 in amino acids: CASSLPRNTEAFF. The DNA for the CDR3 is TGTGCCAGCAGCCTACCAAGAAACACTGAAGCTTTCTTT. The chain links TRBV6-6 to TRBJ1-1, with D uncertain. V dropped 6 bases and J dropped 2 bases, with 10 bases sitting between them. The germline gives CDR1 MNHNY, CDR2 SVGAGI (reference sequence). The CDR3 is made up of 13 amino acids.

Here the CDR3 DNA reads TGCGCCAGCAGCTTGATAGGACAGGGGAACGGCTACACCTTC. Protein: CASSLIGQGNGYTF. The chain couples TRBV5-1 to TRBJ1-2; 9 positions agree with TRBD1. CDR1 and CDR2 (germline): SGHRS, YFSETQ. CDR3 length equals 14 residues. Trimming cost V 1 base and J 8 bases; bases outside gene matches: 6.

This clone has a handful of counts. The chain uses TRBV2 and TRBJ2-5; 7 bases are shared with TRBD2. The germline gives CDR1 SNHLY, CDR2 FYNNEI. The CDR3 runs 15 residues. Losses at the gene ends were 2 bases for V and 4 bases for J; bases not matched to a gene: 7. The CDR3, as DNA: TGTGCCAGCAGTGAAATGGGAGGGTGGTCAGAGACCCAGTACTTC. It encodes CASSEMGGWSETQYF. Full variable domain (outside the CDR3, taken from reference TRBV2 and TRBJ2-5): EPEVTQTPSHQVTQMGQEVILRCVPISNHLYFYWYRQILGQKVEFLVSFYNNEISEKSEIFDDQFSVERPDGSNFTLKIRSTKLEDSAMYFCASSEMGGWSETQYFGPGTRLLVL.

V and J are TRBV7-8 and TRBJ1-2; 9 bases map to TRBD1. Losses at the gene ends were 4 bases for V and 6 bases for J; bases not matched to a gene: 15. The CDR3 length is 17 residues. Germline V gives CDR1 SGHVS, CDR2 FQNEAQ. Here the CDR3 DNA reads TGTGCCAGCAGCTCTTCTGGGACAGGGAACCTATATAATGGCTACACCTTC. Amino acid sequence: CASSSSGTGNLYNGYTF.

This clone has a handful of counts. The chain uses TRBV10-3 and TRBJ1-2; D is unclear. Deletions cut 11 bases from V and 6 bases from J, with 19 bases between. Germline CDR1 ENHRY, CDR2 SYGVKD. The CDR3 extends over 13 amino acids. In DNA form, the CDR3 reads TGTGCCGCCCAAGGAGGAACCATGGATGGCTACACCTTC. Amino acid sequence: CAAQGGTMDGYTF.

This chain joins TRBV7-9 and TRBJ1-3, with TRBD1 matching 11 bases. V lost 3 bases and J lost 0; bases outside the gene matches: 4. CDR1 is SEHNR and CDR2 is FQNEAQ in the germline V gene (reference sequence). The CDR3 is 17 residues long. This CDR3 is CASSLWTGGLSGNTIYF. CDR3 nucleotides: TGTGCCAGCAGCTTGTGGACAGGGGGCCTCTCTGGAAACACCATATATTTT.

The V gene is TRBV7-2, the J gene TRBJ1-2, with D perhaps TRBD1 (5 bases). Deletions cut 5 bases from V and 3 bases from J, with 13 bases between. Germline V lookup: CDR1 SGHTA, CDR2 FQGNSA. The CDR3 runs 14 residues. CDR3 loop: CASSNLGLYYGYTF. In nucleotides, the CDR3 is TGTGCCAGCAGCAACCTGGGGCTTTACTATGGCTACACCTTC.

The CDR3 nucleotides read TGTGCCAGCAGCTTGGGTACGACAGGGCTCTACGAGCAGTACTTC. It yields the protein CASSLGTTGLYEQYF. V is TRBV5-4 and J is TRBJ2-7, with TRBD1 matching over 7 bases. V dropped 0 bases and J dropped 3; count of bases not matched to a gene: 6. CDR3 length: 15 residues. Germline V CDR1 and CDR2: SGHNT, YYREEE (reference sequence).

The rearrangement uses TRBV19 and TRBJ2-3; 12 bases are shared with TRBD2. The CDR3 has 16 residues. V gave up 5 bases and J gave up 1 base; unmatched junction bases: 4. In germline, CDR1 is LNHDA, CDR2 SQIVND (reference sequence). The CDR3 sequence: CASSSRLAGGTDTQYF. The DNA of the CDR3 is TGTGCCAGTAGTTCAAGACTAGCGGGGGGCACAGATACGCAGTATTTT.

This rearrangement joins TRBV4-1 to TRBJ2-3, with a weak D call TRBD1 (5 bases). V was pared by 1 base and J by 2 bases, with 10 bases between. CDR1 and CDR2 from the germline V gene are MGHRA and YSYEKL. This CDR3 spans 15 amino acids. The CDR3 coding sequence is TGCGCCAGCAGCCAAGGACAGAGGTACACAGATACGCAGTATTTT. Encoded protein: CASSQGQRYTDTQYF.

The rearrangement joins TRBV27 to TRBJ1-1; D may be TRBD1 (5 bases). This CDR3 region has 17 residues. Trimming removed 3 bases at V and 0 bases at J, with 17 bases between. Germline CDR1 is MNHEY and CDR2 is SMNVEV (reference sequence). The CDR3 DNA is TGTGCCAGCAGTTTGGGGCAGGGACTTTTTATGAACACTGAAGCTTTCTTT. It yields the protein CASSLGQGLFMNTEAFF.

The chain recombines TRBV11-2 with TRBJ1-2, with 9 bases aligning to TRBD1. V dropped 7 bases and J dropped 0; count of bases not matched to a gene: 3. The CDR3 has 14 residues. Germline V gene data show CDR1 as SGHAT and CDR2 as FQNNGV. The CDR3 protein is CASTRDRANYGYTF. Here the CDR3 DNA reads TGTGCCAGCACCCGGGACAGGGCTAACTATGGCTACACCTTC.

The CDR3 region is CASSQDRLAGHTGELFF. For the CDR3, the DNA is TGCGCCAGCAGCCAAGATCGGCTAGCGGGGCACACCGGGGAGCTGTTTTTT. The chain links TRBV4-3 to TRBJ2-2, with 9 bases that match TRBD2. The junction had 5 bases not matched to a gene; V was cut back by 0 bases and J by 3 bases. Germline CDR1 reads LGHNA; CDR2 reads YSLEER. The CDR3 sequence is 17 residues long.

This clone was observed a few times. The chain combines TRBV6-4 with TRBJ1-2, with 12 positions matching TRBD1. Germline V lookup: CDR1 MRHNA, CDR2 SNTAGT. Germline trimming cut 2 bases from V and 4 bases from J; bases unmatched to any gene: 5. The CDR3 consists of 16 residues. CDR3 in DNA: TGTGCCAGCAGTGACGAGGGGACAGGGGGCCTCTATGGCTACACCTTC. Translation gives CASSDEGTGGLYGYTF.

This CDR3 is CASSLGQENQPQHF. The CDR3 nucleotides read TGTGCCAGTAGCCTCGGACAGGAGAATCAGCCCCAGCATTTT. This chain links TRBV19 with TRBJ1-5, with 7 bases identical to TRBD1. V dropped 6 bases and J dropped 4; count of bases not matched to a gene: 6. CDR1 is LNHDA and CDR2 is SQIVND in the germline V gene (reference sequence). This CDR3 is built from 14 residues.

This chain links TRBV6-5 with TRBJ2-7; 11 bases map to TRBD2. The germline V gene has CDR1 MNHEY and CDR2 SVGAGI. CDR3 length: 15 amino acids. The trim removed 4 bases at V and 2 bases at J, leaving 4 bases unmatched. This chain's CDR3 is CASSSGLAVPYEQYF. CDR3 sequence (DNA): TGTGCCAGCAGTTCGGGACTAGCGGTTCCCTACGAGCAGTACTTC.

The rearrangement joins TRBV5-1 to TRBJ2-2, with TRBD1 matching over 8 bases. The germline V gene has CDR1 SGHRS and CDR2 YFSETQ. This CDR3 contains 15 residues. V lost 0 bases to trimming and J lost 6 bases; unmatched junction nucleotides: 4. CDR3 DNA sequence: TGCGCCAGCAGCTTGGGCCAGGGGGCGGCCGGGGAGCTGTTTTTT. Translated, it gives CASSLGQGAAGELFF.

This chain joins TRBV7-2 and TRBJ2-1; 10 bases fit TRBD1. V shed 1 base and J 8 bases; nucleotides not matched to a gene: 8. The germline V gene has CDR1 SGHTA and CDR2 FQGNSA. CDR3 length: 16 amino acids. CDR3 in DNA: TGTGCCAGCAGCTTAGGACAGGGGACAGGGGACGATGAGCAGTTCTTC. It codes for CASSLGQGTGDDEQFF.

V usage is TRBV5-1 and J usage is TRBJ2-3; 7 bases are a match to TRBD1. The CDR3 contains 16 residues. In germline, CDR1 is SGHRS, CDR2 YFSETQ. V lost 0 bases, J lost 5 bases, and 9 bases stayed unmatched. The CDR3 sequence is CASSLVGTDKGDTQYF. The CDR3 region has the DNA TGCGCCAGCAGCTTGGTCGGGACAGACAAGGGAGATACGCAGTATTTT.

The chain is built from TRBV21-1 and TRBJ2-7; the DNA was not used to check the table's D call, TRBD1. TRBV21-1 is marked as a pseudogene. This CDR3 comprises 15 residues. The CDR3: CASSKGWGSFYEQYF. Written as DNA, the CDR3 is TGTGCCAGCAGCAAAGGGTGGGGCTCTTTTTACGAGCAGTACTTC.

The gene calls are TRBV30 and TRBJ2-7, with 7 nucleotides matching TRBD1. J gave up 2 bases and V 3 bases, and 4 bases lay outside the gene matches. Germline CDR1 reads GTSNPN; CDR2 reads SVGIG (reference sequence). The CDR3 has 13 residues. CDR3 loop: CAWRDRTPYEQYF. The CDR3 DNA follows: TGTGCCTGGAGGGACAGGACACCCTACGAGCAGTACTTC.

The chain is built from TRBV5-1 and TRBJ2-3; D unresolved. The CDR3 extends over 13 amino acids. Trimming took 7 bases from V and 1 from J, leaving 10 bases between them. Germline V CDR1 and CDR2: SGHRS, YFSETQ. In nucleotides, the CDR3 is TGCGCCAGCCACACCGTCGGCACAGATACGCAGTATTTT. Amino acids: CASHTVGTDTQYF.

The V call is TRBV13, the J call TRBJ2-1; 16 nucleotides line up with TRBD2. Unmatched junction bases numbered 9, after V lost 7 bases and J lost 9 bases. The CDR3 loop spans 16 amino acids. Germline V gene data show CDR1 as PRHDT and CDR2 as FYEKMQ (reference sequence). CDR3 sequence (DNA): TGTGCCAGCATTGTGGGACTAGCGGGGGGGCTGAGTGAGCAGTTCTTC. This gives the protein CASIVGLAGGLSEQFF.

The V gene is TRBV15, the J gene TRBJ2-2; 9 positions agree with TRBD1. CDR3 length equals 17 residues. With V trimmed by 2 bases and J by 6 bases, 10 bases remained unmatched. Per germline, CDR1 LNHNV and CDR2 YYDKDF (reference sequence). CDR3 in DNA: TGTGCCACCAGCAGACCAAGGACAGGGGTTGGTCCCGGGGAGCTGTTTTTT. Translated: CATSRPRTGVGPGELFF. Full variable domain (rest looked up from reference TRBV15 and TRBJ2-2): DAMVIQNPRYQVTQFGKPVTLSCSQTLNHNVMYWYQQKSSQAPKLLFHYYDKDFNNEADTPDNFQSRRPNTSFCFLDIRSPGLGDTAMYLCATSRPRTGVGPGELFFGEGSRLTVL.

The CDR3 region has the DNA TGTGCCAGCAGACTTAGCGGAGAGAACACCGGGGAGCTGTTTTTT. This encodes CASRLSGENTGELFF. This chain joins TRBV11-3 and TRBJ2-2; TRBD2 is a possible D gene (6 bases). V shed 6 bases and J shed 1 base, with 12 bases lying between them. CDR3 length equals 15 residues. Germline V lookup: CDR1 SGHNT, CDR2 YENEEA.

This clone was counted only a few times. J is TRBJ2-7 and V is TRBV10-3; 8 nucleotides match TRBD2. Germline V gene data show CDR1 as ENHRY and CDR2 as SYGVKD. V lost 6 bases, J lost 2 bases, and 6 bases stayed unmatched. The CDR3 consists of 14 residues. The CDR3 DNA sequence: TGTGCCATCAGCCCTAGCGGGTCCGCCTACGAGCAGTACTTC. Residues: CAISPSGSAYEQYF.

V is TRBV7-3 and J is TRBJ1-6; maybe TRBD1 (5 bases). The ends were cut back, 5 bases at V and 7 bases at J, with 9 bases in the middle. This CDR3 is built from 13 residues. In germline, CDR1 is SGHTA, CDR2 FQGTGA. DNA for the CDR3: TGTGCCAGCAGCCAAGGACAAAATTCACCCCTCCACTTT. It yields the protein CASSQGQNSPLHF.